Listed here are 32 T cell receptor beta chains from one sample, sequenced in a study of metastatic and nonmetastatic thyroid tumors (dated by TCRdb to the early 2020s). None of the patients had been given any treatment before thyroid surgery. Libraries were constructed by PCR. The sequencer was an Illumina HiSeq 4000. TCRdb applied fastp at Q25 and MiXCR to the public reads, then kept only in-frame beta chains. The sample has about 21,000 clones on record, about 18% of them singletons. The top ten constitute around 21% of the sample. Sequencing used blood. The origin of the receptors is a male donor with papillary thyroid cancer or a benign thyroid nodule (not recorded which). Some clones in this sample may be carry-over from other donors' samples.

This clone was picked up many times. The chain carries TRBV5-6 and TRBJ2-7; 8 bases are shared with TRBD2. The CDR3 is made up of 13 amino acids. The V gene's germline CDR1 is SGHDT and CDR2 YYEEEE. V trimming: 5 bases; J trimming: 5 bases; junction bases outside the gene matches: 6. In DNA, the CDR3 is TGTGCCAGCAGTCCCGGGGGGGCCCACGAGCAGTACTTC. This codes for CASSPGGAHEQYF.

The chain carries TRBV11-2 and TRBJ2-3; 7 bases agree with TRBD2. This CDR3 is 17 amino acids long. J was trimmed by 2 bases and V by 5 bases; bases with no gene match: 13. Germline V gene data show CDR1 as SGHAT and CDR2 as FQNNGV. CDR3 in DNA: TGTGCCAGCAGCCCCCTTGGCGGGAGCACCTACACAGATACGCAGTATTTT. Translated: CASSPLGGSTYTDTQYF.

In its sample, this clone was seen many times. The CDR3 protein is CASSLTYPDYEQYF. The CDR3 DNA follows: TGTGCCAGCAGCTTGACATACCCAGACTACGAGCAGTACTTC. The chain carries TRBV11-2 and TRBJ2-7; D unclear. Germline V gene lookup returns CDR1 SGHAT and CDR2 FQNNGV. V lost 3 bases to trimming and J lost 3 bases, with 12 bases between them. The length of the CDR3 is 14 residues.

This clone has just one count. The chain is built from TRBV20-1 and TRBJ1-2; D is unclear. This CDR3 has 12 residues. V gave up 3 bases and J gave up 0 bases, with 5 bases separating them. Germline assignment: CDR1 DFQATT and CDR2 SNEGSKA (reference sequence). The CDR3 sequence: CSASGANYGYTF. DNA for the CDR3: TGCAGTGCTAGCGGGGCTAACTATGGCTACACCTTC.

This clone has at least ten counts. The rearrangement links TRBV6-1 to TRBJ2-7, with 7 bases that match TRBD1. Looked up from germline, CDR1 is MNHNS and CDR2 is SASEGT. The CDR3 is 14 amino acids. V lost 2 bases to trimming and J lost 9 bases; unmatched junction nucleotides: 10. Here the CDR3 reads CASSETGQFLRQYF. The CDR3 DNA follows: TGTGCCAGCAGTGAAACGGGACAGTTCCTAAGGCAGTACTTC.

This clone has a count of ten or more. The chain has TRBV18 and TRBJ1-5; TRBD1 is a possible D gene (5 bases). The CDR3 is made up of 14 amino acids. The germline V gene encodes CDR1 KGHSH and CDR2 LQKENI. V lost 3 bases and J 4 bases, leaving 10 bases between the germline ends. The CDR3 reads CASSPGRLNQPQHF. In nucleotides, the CDR3 is TGTGCCAGCTCACCGGGACGGCTAAATCAGCCCCAGCATTTT. Full variable domain (rest looked up from reference TRBV18 and TRBJ1-5): NAGVMQNPRHLVRRRGQEARLRCSPMKGHSHVYWYRQLPEEGLKFMVYLQKENIIDESGMPKERFSAEFPKEGPSILRIQQVVRGDSAAYFCASSPGRLNQPQHFGDGTRLSIL.

About this clone: A read error may explain this, as a much larger clone is one base away. Other DNA variants within this sample encode the same CDR3. CDR3 sequence (DNA): TGTGCCAGCAGCCCCGGTATTGCACGCACAGATACGCAGTATTTT. Amino acid sequence: CASSPGIARTDTQYF. The chain uses TRBV5-4 and TRBJ2-3; no firm D call. The length of the CDR3 is 15 residues. V lost 4 bases and J lost 1, with 13 bases in between. The germline gives CDR1 SGHNT, CDR2 YYREEE (reference sequence).

By share, this clone ranks as medium-sized. This chain connects TRBV6-1 to TRBJ2-3; 10 bases are a match to TRBD2. The CDR3 has 15 amino acids. Per the germline V gene, CDR1 is MNHNS and CDR2 is SASEGT. J gave up 6 bases and V 2 bases, and 5 bases lay outside the gene matches. The CDR3 region is CASSETSGVPDTQYF. CDR3 nucleotide sequence: TGTGCCAGCAGTGAAACTAGCGGGGTCCCCGATACGCAGTATTTT.

The chain has TRBV5-1 and TRBJ1-1; D gene ambiguous. Trimming left V 4 bases short and J 5 bases short, with 9 bases between. CDR3 length: 12 amino acids. Germline CDR1 reads SGHRS; CDR2 reads YFSETQ. CDR3 sequence reads: CASSGEGTEAFF. The CDR3 DNA reads as TGCGCCAGCAGCGGCGAAGGAACTGAAGCTTTCTTT.

This clone is medium-sized by share. CDR3 nucleotide sequence: TGCAGCGCCACAACAGGGAGTGAGCAGTACTTC. Translation: CSATTGSEQYF. The chain has TRBV29-1 and TRBJ2-7, with a possible D match to TRBD1 (6 bases). Germline V gene data show CDR1 as SQVTM and CDR2 as ANQGSEA. V was pared by 7 bases and J by 7 bases, with 14 bases between. CDR3 length: 11 amino acids.

In this sample, this clone turned up many times. The V and J genes are TRBV20-1 and TRBJ1-1; the match to TRBD1 covers 7 bases. V was clipped by 3 bases and J by 3 bases; unmatched bases: 4. The length of the CDR3 is 13 residues. Germline CDR1 reads DFQATT; CDR2 reads SNEGSKA (reference sequence). The CDR3 here is CSARGQTDTEAFF. CDR3 sequence (DNA): TGCAGTGCTAGGGGACAGACAGACACTGAAGCTTTCTTT.

This chain links TRBV6-1 with TRBJ2-7; the match to TRBD1 covers 7 bases. This CDR3 contains 16 residues. The J segment lost 4 bases and the V segment lost 4 bases, leaving 13 bases of the junction unmatched. Germline V gene sequence: CDR1 MNHNS, CDR2 SASEGT. Written as DNA, the CDR3 is TGTGCCAGCAGTGTCATCGGACAGGACCGGATTTACGAGCAGTACTTC. Protein sequence: CASSVIGQDRIYEQYF.

The gene calls are TRBV7-9 and TRBJ1-1; 7 nucleotides agree with TRBD1. This CDR3 contains 14 residues. Per germline, CDR1 SEHNR and CDR2 FQNEAQ (reference sequence). V trimming: 5 bases; J trimming: 7 bases; junction bases outside the gene matches: 10. The CDR3 nucleotides are TGTGCCAGCAGCCCATATACAGGGGTGGATGAAGCTTTCTTT. Translation gives CASSPYTGVDEAFF.

Concerning this clone: Being one base from a much bigger clone, this may be a read error. The chain couples TRBV9 to TRBJ2-3, with 11 bases identical to TRBD2. The germline V gene encodes CDR1 SGDLS and CDR2 YYNGEE. This CDR3 has 20 residues. Unmatched junction bases numbered 17, after V lost 1 base and J lost 4 bases. The CDR3 sequence: CASSVSRDTLLAGDSDTQYF. The CDR3, as DNA: TGTGCCAGCAGCGTATCGAGGGACACCCTACTAGCGGGAGATTCAGATACGCAGTATTTT. Filled out from reference TRBV9 and TRBJ2-3, the complete variable domain reads DSGVTQTPKHLITATGQRVTLRCSPRSGDLSVYWYQQSLDQGLQFLIQYYNGEERAKGNILERFSAQQFPDLHSELNLSSLELGDSALYFCASSVSRDTLLAGDSDTQYFGPGTRLTVL.

This clone was found many times. This chain uses TRBV29-1 with TRBJ1-4, with D possibly being TRBD1 (6 bases). The germline CDR1 and CDR2 sequences are SQVTM and ANQGSEA. Trimming took off 6 bases at V and 9 bases at J, with 20 bases between the two ends. There are 14 residues in the CDR3. The CDR3 is CSVLGGGRGKKLFF. CDR3 bases: TGCAGCGTCTTAGGAGGGGGGCGGGGCAAAAAACTGTTTTTT.

This clone showed up many times. The rearrangement links TRBV3-1 to TRBJ2-7; no clear D gene. Per germline, CDR1 LGHDT and CDR2 YNNKEL (reference sequence). Trimming cost V 2 bases and J 6 bases, with 8 bases left between them. The CDR3 totals 12 residues. In DNA form, the CDR3 reads TGTGCCAGCAGCCAAAGTCGTAGCGAGCAGTACTTC. Translation: CASSQSRSEQYF.

The V and J genes are TRBV20-1 and TRBJ1-5, with 10 bases fitting TRBD1. CDR1 is DFQATT and CDR2 is SNEGSKA in the germline V gene (reference sequence). CDR3 length: 15 residues. The V and J ends lost 3 bases and 1 base, in that order; junction bases with no gene match: 3. CDR3 nucleotides: TGCAGTGCTAGGACAGGGGGCGAGAGCAATCAGCCCCAGCATTTT. Protein sequence: CSARTGGESNQPQHF.

By share, this clone counts as medium-sized. The chain's CDR3 is CASRKEGRRGKFF. In DNA form, the CDR3 reads TGTGCCAGTAGAAAGGAGGGGCGGAGGGGCAAGTTCTTC. The chain combines TRBV19 with TRBJ2-1, with D tentatively TRBD2 (6 bases). In germline, CDR1 is LNHDA, CDR2 SQIVND (reference sequence). With 6 bases removed from V and 14 bases from J, the gap between germline ends came to 20 bases. The CDR3 is made up of 13 amino acids.

There are many counts of this clone. The V and J genes are TRBV20-1 and TRBJ2-7; a possible D gene is TRBD1 (6 bases). The CDR3 spans 12 residues. V lost 3 bases to trimming and J lost 4 bases, with 10 bases between them. Germline V gene lookup returns CDR1 DFQATT and CDR2 SNEGSKA (reference sequence). CDR3 sequence reads: CSASPRGYEQYF. As DNA, the CDR3 is TGCAGTGCTAGCCCCAGGGGTTACGAGCAGTACTTC.

The table lists this clone with many counts. V is TRBV2 and J is TRBJ1-1; maybe TRBD1 (5 bases). CDR3 length: 11 amino acids. The V and J ends lost 4 bases and 11 bases respectively, with 11 bases between them. The germline V gene has CDR1 SNHLY and CDR2 FYNNEI. Written as DNA, the CDR3 is TGTGCCAGCAGTGTGGGGCTCGGGGCTTTCTTT. Translation gives CASSVGLGAFF.

The V call is TRBV13, the J call TRBJ2-1; D may match TRBD1 or TRBD2 (5 bases each). The CDR3 is 12 amino acids. Trimming stripped 5 bases from V and 11 bases from J, with 13 bases between. Germline-derived CDR1 and CDR2 are PRHDT and FYEKMQ (reference sequence). The CDR3, as DNA: TGTGCCAGCAGCGAGGGGCTGAACCAGCAGTTCTTC. It codes for CASSEGLNQQFF.

Ten or more counts support this clone. The junction does not match germline at one end; this may be a read error. Different DNA sequences within this sample yield the same CDR3. The V call is TRBV4-2, the J call TRBJ2-2; 10 nucleotides agree with TRBD2. Germline V CDR1 and CDR2: LGHNA, YNFKEQ. The CDR3 is 14 amino acids. The chain's CDR3 is CASSQKREGRELFF. The CDR3 nucleotides read TGTGCCAGTAGCCAGAAGCGGGAGGGCCGGGAGCTGTTTTTT.

At least ten counts were recorded for this clone. The rearrangement uses TRBV19 and TRBJ1-5, with 8 nucleotides matching TRBD1. J lost 2 bases, V lost 6 bases, and 15 bases had no gene match. CDR3 size: 18 residues. Germline values: CDR1 LNHDA, CDR2 SQIVND (reference sequence). The CDR3 nucleotides are TGTGCCAGTAGGAGCTGGGACAGGAATAAAAGGGGCAATCAGCCCCAGCATTTT. It yields the protein CASRSWDRNKRGNQPQHF.

In its sample, this clone was seen many times. The chain combines TRBV5-4 with TRBJ1-4; D perhaps matches TRBD1 (5 bases). The V gene lost 2 bases and the J gene lost 1 base, with 9 bases spanning the gap. CDR1 is SGHNT and CDR2 is YYREEE in the germline V gene (reference sequence). The CDR3 spans 15 residues. The CDR3 DNA sequence: TGTGCCAGCAGCTTCTTTCAGGGAACTAATGAAAAACTGTTTTTT. It translates to CASSFFQGTNEKLFF.

The chain employs TRBV9 and TRBJ1-5; 12 nucleotides align to TRBD1. Germline CDR1 reads SGDLS; CDR2 reads YYNGEE. The CDR3 runs to 19 residues. V dropped 0 bases and J dropped 11; count of bases not matched to a gene: 18. The DNA for the CDR3 is TGTGCCAGCAGCGTAGAGGAATCACGGGACAGGGGGCAGCAGCAGGCCCAGCATTTT. Translating gives CASSVEESRDRGQQQAQHF.

This clone is medium-sized in the sample. The J gene is TRBJ2-7, the V gene TRBV6-1; 8 bases are shared with TRBD1. CDR3 length: 12 amino acids. The ends lost 5 bases at V and 6 bases at J; junction bases unmatched: 3. Germline V gene data show CDR1 as MNHNS and CDR2 as SASEGT. The CDR3 DNA is TGTGCCAGCAGTTTTACAGGGGGCGAGCAGTACTTC. Its protein product is CASSFTGGEQYF.

This clone appeared many times. The rearrangement uses TRBV19 and TRBJ1-5; no firm D call. V dropped 11 bases and J dropped 0 bases, with 14 bases sitting between them. The CDR3 loop spans 14 amino acids. CDR1 and CDR2 from the germline V gene are LNHDA and SQIVND (reference sequence). This CDR3 reads CASLLAYSNQPQHF. CDR3 in DNA: TGTGCCTCCCTTTTAGCTTATAGCAATCAGCCCCAGCATTTT.

V gene TRBV27 combines with J gene TRBJ2-2, with D possibly TRBD1 on 6 matching bases. Trimming took 5 bases from V and 6 from J, leaving 16 bases between them. Germline V gene data show CDR1 as MNHEY and CDR2 as SMNVEV (reference sequence). This CDR3 is built from 15 residues. Here the CDR3 reads CASSQSGHGSGELFF. The DNA for the CDR3 is TGTGCCAGCAGTCAATCGGGACACGGCTCCGGGGAGCTGTTTTTT.

This clone was counted at least ten times. The J gene is TRBJ2-2, the V gene TRBV7-3, with D possibly being TRBD2 (7 bases). Trimming pared 2 bases from V and 4 bases from J, leaving 14 bases between. The CDR3 is 16 amino acids. Germline CDR1 and CDR2: SGHTA and FQGTGA. CDR3: CASSLDGGRGTGELFF. DNA of the CDR3: TGTGCCAGCAGCTTAGACGGGGGGCGCGGCACCGGGGAGCTGTTTTTT.

This clone has a count of ten or more. The chain couples TRBV20-1 to TRBJ2-3; TRBD2 matches at 13 bases. V gave up 6 bases and J gave up 0 bases; unmatched junction bases: 9. The CDR3 loop spans 17 amino acids. Germline CDR1 and CDR2: DFQATT and SNEGSKA (reference sequence). CDR3 bases: TGCAGTGCGACTACTAGCGGGAGGGCAACTAGCACAGATACGCAGTATTTT. Translation: CSATTSGRATSTDTQYF.

This clone was counted ten times or more. The chain couples TRBV20-1 to TRBJ1-6; a weak D match, TRBD1 (5 bases). Germline V gene sequence: CDR1 DFQATT, CDR2 SNEGSKA (reference sequence). Trimming pared 4 bases from V and 7 bases from J, leaving 14 bases between. This CDR3 has 14 amino acids. Here the CDR3 DNA reads TGCAGTGCTATCATACGGGGGAACAATTCACCCCTCCACTTT. Its protein is CSAIIRGNNSPLHF.

This clone was seen more than once but under ten times. V and J are TRBV27 and TRBJ1-2; weak D call: TRBD1 (5 bases). CDR1 is MNHEY, CDR2 SMNVEV, per germline (reference sequence). The germline V and J ends were trimmed by 6 bases and 4 bases, with 9 bases remaining between them. This CDR3 has 12 amino acids. Here the CDR3 DNA reads TGTGCCAGCAGCCGGGACCTCTATGGCTACACCTTC. Amino acid sequence: CASSRDLYGYTF.